This T cell receptor (beta chain) was captured by sequencing in a study of cytomegalovirus exposure and HLA in healthy donors. A multiplex PCR was run with 60 Vbeta primers and 13 Jbeta primers. Libraries were prepared by immunoSEQ multiplex PCR; TCRdb keeps only in-frame clonotypes and omits some of them. The table for this sample gives some 120,000 clones. Healthy individuals who donated bone marrow served as the donors. Per the germline V gene, CDR1 is LNHNV and CDR2 is YYDKDF (reference sequence). The V end lost 10 bases, the J end lost 9 bases, and 19 bases lay between the germline ends. The CDR3 covers 13 residues.

Specimen: PBMCs. The chain uses TRBV15 and TRBJ2-1, with a tentative D call TRBD1 (5 bases). The sequence derives from a man aged 18 to 30 in good health and CMV-seronegative. CDR3 in amino acids: CAISPTQVGEQFF. CDR3 DNA: TGTGCCATATCGCCGACACAGGTCGGTGAGCAGTTCTTC. Combining the CDR3 with reference TRBV15 and TRBJ2-1 gives the whole variable domain DAMVIQNPRYQVTQFGKPVTLSCSQTLNHNVMYWYQQKSSQAPKLLFHYYDKDFNNEADTPDNFQSRRPNTSFCFLDIRSPGLGDTAMYLCAISPTQVGEQFFGPGTRLTVL.